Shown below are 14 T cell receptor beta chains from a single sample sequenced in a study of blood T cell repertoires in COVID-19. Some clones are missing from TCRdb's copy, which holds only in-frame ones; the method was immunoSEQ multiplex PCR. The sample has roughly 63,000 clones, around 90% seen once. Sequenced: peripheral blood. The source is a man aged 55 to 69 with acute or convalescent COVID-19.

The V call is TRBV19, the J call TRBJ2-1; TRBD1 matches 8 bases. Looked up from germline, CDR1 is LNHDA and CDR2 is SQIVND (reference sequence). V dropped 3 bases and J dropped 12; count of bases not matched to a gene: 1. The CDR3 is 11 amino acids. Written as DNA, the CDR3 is TGTGCCAGTAGTATTGACAGGGGGCAGTTCTTC. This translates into CASSIDRGQFF. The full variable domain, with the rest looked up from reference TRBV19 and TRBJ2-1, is DGGITQSPKYLFRKEGQNVTLSCEQNLNHDAMYWYRQDPGQGLRLIYYSQIVNDFQKGDIAEGYSVSREKKESFPLTVTSAQKNPTAFYLCASSIDRGQFFGPGTRLTVL.

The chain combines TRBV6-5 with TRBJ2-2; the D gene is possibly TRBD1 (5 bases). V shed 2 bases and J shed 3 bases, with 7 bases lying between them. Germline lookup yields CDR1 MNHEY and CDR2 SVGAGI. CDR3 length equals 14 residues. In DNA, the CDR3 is TGTGCCAGCAGTTACGGCAGGGACACCGGGGAGCTGTTTTTT. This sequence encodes CASSYGRDTGELFF.

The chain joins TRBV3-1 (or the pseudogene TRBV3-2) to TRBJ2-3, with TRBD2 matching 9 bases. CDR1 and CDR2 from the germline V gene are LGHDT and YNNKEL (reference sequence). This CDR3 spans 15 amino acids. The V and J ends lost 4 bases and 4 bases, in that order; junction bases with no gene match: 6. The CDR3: CASSPREGRADTQYF. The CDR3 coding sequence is TGTGCCAGCAGCCCGCGGGAGGGCCGCGCAGATACGCAGTATTTT.

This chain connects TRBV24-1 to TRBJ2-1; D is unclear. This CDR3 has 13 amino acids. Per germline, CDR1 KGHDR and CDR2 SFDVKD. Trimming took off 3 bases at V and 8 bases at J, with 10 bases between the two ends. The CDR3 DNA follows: TGTGCCACCAGTGATACGGTGTTCGATGAGCAGTTCTTC. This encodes CATSDTVFDEQFF.

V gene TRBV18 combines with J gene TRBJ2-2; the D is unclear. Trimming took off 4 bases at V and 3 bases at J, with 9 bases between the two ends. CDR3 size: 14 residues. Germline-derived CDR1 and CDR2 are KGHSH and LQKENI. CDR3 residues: CASSLRVDTGELFF. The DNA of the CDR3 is TGTGCCAGCTCACTTAGAGTTGACACCGGGGAGCTGTTTTTT.

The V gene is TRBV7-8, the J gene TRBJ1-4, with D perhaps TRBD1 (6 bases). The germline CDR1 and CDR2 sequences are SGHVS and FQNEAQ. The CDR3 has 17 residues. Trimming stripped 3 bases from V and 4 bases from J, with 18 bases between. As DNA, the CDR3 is TGTGCCAGCAGCTTGCAAATACCCAGGGGCCTTAATGAAAAACTGTTTTTT. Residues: CASSLQIPRGLNEKLFF.

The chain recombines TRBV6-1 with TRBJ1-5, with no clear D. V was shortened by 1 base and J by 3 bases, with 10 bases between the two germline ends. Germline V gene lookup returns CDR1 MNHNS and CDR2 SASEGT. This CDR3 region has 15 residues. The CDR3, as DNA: TGTGCCAGCAGTGAAGGGGGAGGATTCAATCAGCCCCAGCATTTT. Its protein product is CASSEGGGFNQPQHF.

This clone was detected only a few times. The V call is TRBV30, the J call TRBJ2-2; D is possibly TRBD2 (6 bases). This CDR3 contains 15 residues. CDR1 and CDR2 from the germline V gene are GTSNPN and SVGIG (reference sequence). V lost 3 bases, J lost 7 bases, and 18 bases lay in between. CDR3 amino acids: CAWSMDSGGSGELFF. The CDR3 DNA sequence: TGTGCCTGGAGCATGGACTCAGGAGGGAGCGGGGAGCTGTTTTTT.

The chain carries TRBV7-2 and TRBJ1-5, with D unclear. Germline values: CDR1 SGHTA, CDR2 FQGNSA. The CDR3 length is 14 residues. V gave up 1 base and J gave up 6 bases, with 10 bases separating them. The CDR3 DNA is TGTGCCAGCAGCTTAGAGGGAGGGCGTCAGCCCCAGCATTTT. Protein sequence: CASSLEGGRQPQHF.

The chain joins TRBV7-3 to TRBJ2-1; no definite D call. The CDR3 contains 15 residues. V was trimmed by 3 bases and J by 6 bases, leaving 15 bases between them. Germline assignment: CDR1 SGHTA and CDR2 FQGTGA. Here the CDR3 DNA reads TGTGCCAGCAGCTTGCATCCCCGACCGGGCAATGAGCAGTTCTTC. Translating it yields CASSLHPRPGNEQFF.

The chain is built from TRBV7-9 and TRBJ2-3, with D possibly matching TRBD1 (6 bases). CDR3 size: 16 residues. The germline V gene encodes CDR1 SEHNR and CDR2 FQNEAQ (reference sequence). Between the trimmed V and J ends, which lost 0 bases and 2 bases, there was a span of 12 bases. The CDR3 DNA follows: TGTGCCAGCAGCTTAGCGGGGGCAGAAAACACAGATACGCAGTATTTT. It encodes CASSLAGAENTDTQYF.

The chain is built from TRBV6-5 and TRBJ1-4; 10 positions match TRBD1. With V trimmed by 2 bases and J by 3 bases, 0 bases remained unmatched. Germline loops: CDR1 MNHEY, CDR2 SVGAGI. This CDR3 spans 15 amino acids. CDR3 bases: TGTGCCAGCAGTTACGGACAGGGGGCTAATGAAAAACTGTTTTTT. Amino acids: CASSYGQGANEKLFF.

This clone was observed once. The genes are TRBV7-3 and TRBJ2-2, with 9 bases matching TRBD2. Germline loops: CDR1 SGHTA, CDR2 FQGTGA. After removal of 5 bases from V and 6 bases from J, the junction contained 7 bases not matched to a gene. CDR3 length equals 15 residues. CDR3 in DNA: TGTGCCAGCAGCCTTCCTGGGACTAGCTCCGGGGAGCTGTTTTTT. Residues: CASSLPGTSSGELFF.

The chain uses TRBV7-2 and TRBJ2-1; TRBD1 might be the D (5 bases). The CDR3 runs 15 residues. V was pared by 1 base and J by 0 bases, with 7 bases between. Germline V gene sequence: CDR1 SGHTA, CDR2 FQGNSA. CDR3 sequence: CASSLETVSYNEQFF. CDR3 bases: TGTGCCAGCAGCTTAGAGACAGTCTCCTACAATGAGCAGTTCTTC.